This is a list of T cell receptor beta chains from one sample in a study of human CD4 T cells and Enterobacteriaceae. Only in-frame clones appear in the TCRdb table, and some are missing; sequencing was by immunoSEQ multiplex PCR. The repertoire holds fewer than 1,500 clones, with about half as singletons. The source material was bacteria-reactive CD4+ T cells grown in culture. These receptors were taken from a human donor in good health. CDR3s include the opening cysteine and the closing phenylalanine or tryptophan. A D gene is named only where the DNA matches it firmly. Not all rows give a size; the values are once, few, many and, for expanded clones, a class.

TRBJ2-1	NA	NA	TRBV5-1	CASSLISARGNEQFF	TGCGCCAGCAGCTTAATTTCAGCGAGAGGCAATGAGCAGTTCTTC
TRBJ2-7	TRBD2	few	TRBV2	CASKLAGYEQYF	TGTGCCAGCAAACTAGCGGGGTACGAGCAGTACTTC
TRBJ2-3	NA	NA	TRBV6-5	CAITPDRDINTQYF	TGTGCCATCACCCCCGATAGGGATATAAATACGCAGTATTTT
TRBJ2-7	TRBD2	NA	TRBV19	CASSTPTSGSSYEQYF	TGTGCCAGTAGTACCCCGACTAGCGGGAGCTCCTACGAGCAGTACTTC
TRBJ2-3	NA	NA	TRBV10-2	CASSELGRTDTQYF	TGCGCCAGCAGTGAACTAGGTCGCACAGATACGCAGTATTTT
TRBJ2-7	TRBD1	few	TRBV19	CASSIEGGRSYEQYF	TGTGCCAGTAGTATAGAAGGGGGCAGGTCCTACGAGCAGTACTTC